The 11 T cell receptor beta chains below come from one sample, sequenced in a study of blood T cell repertoires in COVID-19. Measured with immunoSEQ multiplex PCR; TCRdb has only the in-frame clones, and not every one. The sample includes under 300,000 clones, around 88% of them seen just once. Sequencing input: peripheral blood. The receptor source for this set is a man older than 75 with acute or convalescent COVID-19.

Regarding this clone: Sequence at one end of the junction differs from germline and may be a read error. The CDR3 DNA follows: TGTGCCAGCAGTTACAGGACAGGCCTCTCGGACTTC. As protein: CASSYRTGLSDF. The chain recombines TRBV6-5 with TRBJ2-7, with 7 bases fitting TRBD1. Per the germline V gene, CDR1 is MNHEY and CDR2 is SVGAGI. The CDR3 consists of 12 residues.

The CDR3 region is CASRIAGASSTQYF. CDR3 sequence (DNA): TGTGCCAGCAGAATAGCGGGGGCCTCATCGACCCAGTACTTC. This chain connects TRBV6-5 to TRBJ2-5; TRBD2 matches 9 bases. V shed 6 bases and J 7 bases; nucleotides not matched to a gene: 9. The germline gives CDR1 MNHEY, CDR2 SVGAGI. This CDR3 is 14 amino acids long.

J is TRBJ2-7 and V is TRBV27; TRBD1 agrees at 8 bases. The CDR3 consists of 16 residues. J gave up 3 bases and V 7 bases, and 14 bases lay outside the gene matches. CDR1 and CDR2 from the germline V gene are MNHEY and SMNVEV (reference sequence). In DNA form, the CDR3 reads TGTGCCAGCAAGAGGGAAGGACAGGGAAGGGGCTACGAGCAGTACTTC. Its protein is CASKREGQGRGYEQYF.

The rearrangement links TRBV5-8 to TRBJ2-7, with TRBD2 as a possible D gene (5 bases). In germline, CDR1 is SGHTS, CDR2 YDEGEE. The CDR3 covers 13 residues. V was shortened by 6 bases and J by 3 bases, with 13 bases between the two germline ends. This chain's CDR3 is CASNKRIHYEQYF. The CDR3 coding sequence is TGTGCCAGCAATAAGCGGATTCACTACGAGCAGTACTTC.

The J gene is TRBJ1-2, the V gene TRBV7-9, with D unresolved. From germline, CDR1 is SEHNR and CDR2 FQNEAQ (reference sequence). Between the trimmed V and J ends, which lost 0 bases and 6 bases, there was a span of 14 bases. This CDR3 has 15 amino acids. CDR3 sequence (DNA): TGTGCCAGCAGCTTAGCGCACCGGAGGACTAATGGCTACACCTTC. This codes for CASSLAHRRTNGYTF.

The chain links TRBV6-5 to TRBJ1-2, with no clear D. V lost 7 bases, J lost 2 bases, and 17 bases lay in between. Per germline, CDR1 MNHEY and CDR2 SVGAGI. The CDR3 is 15 amino acids. CDR3 in DNA: TGTGCCAGCATATTCGGTCTAGCCCCCAACTATGGCTACACCTTC. This encodes CASIFGLAPNYGYTF.

The V and J genes are TRBV3-1 (or the pseudogene TRBV3-2) and TRBJ1-2; D unclear. CDR3 length: 14 amino acids. Germline V gene lookup returns CDR1 LGHDT and CDR2 YNNKEL (reference sequence). The V end lost 6 bases, the J end lost 0 bases, and 11 bases lay between the germline ends. CDR3 loop: CASRGGGTNYGYTF. The CDR3 nucleotides are TGTGCCAGCAGGGGTGGAGGCACTAACTATGGCTACACCTTC.

The chain uses TRBV28 and TRBJ1-2; D is uncertain. Trimming removed 6 bases at V and 4 bases at J, with 9 bases between. Looked up from germline, CDR1 is MDHEN and CDR2 is SYDVKM. This CDR3 is 12 amino acids long. The CDR3, as DNA: TGTGCCAGCAGGATACAGAGCTATGGCTACACCTTC. It codes for CASRIQSYGYTF.

The genes are TRBV7-9 and TRBJ1-1, with a possible D match to TRBD1 (6 bases). The germline V and J ends were trimmed by 2 bases and 4 bases, with 11 bases remaining between them. The CDR3 is 14 amino acids. Germline lookup yields CDR1 SEHNR and CDR2 FQNEAQ (reference sequence). CDR3: CASSLSSGVTEAFF. Written as DNA, the CDR3 is TGTGCCAGCAGCTTATCCTCAGGGGTCACTGAAGCTTTCTTT.

This clone was seen once. This chain joins TRBV4-1 and TRBJ2-7; 10 bases map to TRBD1. The ends lost 0 bases at V and 6 bases at J; junction bases unmatched: 11. Germline V gene lookup returns CDR1 MGHRA and CDR2 YSYEKL. The CDR3 spans 17 residues. The CDR3 here is CASSQDPGQGRRGEQYF. CDR3 in DNA: TGCGCCAGCAGCCAAGATCCGGGACAGGGGAGGCGAGGCGAGCAGTACTTC.

Only a few counts were recorded for this clone. The chain joins TRBV29-1 to TRBJ2-3; 11 bases agree with TRBD1. Looked up from germline, CDR1 is SQVTM and CDR2 is ANQGSEA. The trim removed 7 bases at V and 6 bases at J, leaving 9 bases unmatched. This CDR3 comprises 14 residues. Here the CDR3 DNA reads TGCAGCGGCCGGGACAGGGGGTTCGGGGATACGCAGTATTTT. Protein sequence: CSGRDRGFGDTQYF.